The 12 T cell receptor beta chains below all came from one sample that was sequenced in a study of technical replicates of blood from several donors. The data were produced by immunoSEQ multiplex PCR, yet TCRdb's version contains in-frame clones alone and is incomplete. The sample records 95,000 to 100,000 clones, roughly 95% being singletons. The sample consisted of T cells isolated from PBMCs. All receptors derive from a human donor in good health.

The CDR3 sequence: CASSQPTSGQHEQYF. The CDR3 bases are TGCGCCAGCAGCCAACCCACCTCAGGACAGCACGAGCAGTACTTC. The J gene is TRBJ2-7, the V gene TRBV4-1; D is perhaps TRBD1 (6 bases). Germline CDR1 reads MGHRA; CDR2 reads YSYEKL. Trimming cost V 2 bases and J 5 bases, with 16 bases left between them. This CDR3 comprises 15 residues.

The chain recombines TRBV27 with TRBJ2-1, with 8 bases identical to TRBD2. Looked up from germline, CDR1 is MNHEY and CDR2 is SMNVEV (reference sequence). The CDR3 totals 15 residues. V dropped 2 bases and J dropped 5; count of bases not matched to a gene: 5. The CDR3 DNA reads TGTGCCAGCAGTTTAACACTAGCGGCAAACAATGAGCAGTTCTTC. This codes for CASSLTLAANNEQFF.

This chain joins TRBV6-5 and TRBJ1-5; 8 bases are shared with TRBD1. The CDR3 loop spans 14 amino acids. Germline V gene sequence: CDR1 MNHEY, CDR2 SVGAGI. V shed 2 bases and J 7 bases; nucleotides not matched to a gene: 4. The CDR3 region has the DNA TGTGCCAGCAGTTACCGGACAGGGAAGCAGCCCCAGCATTTT. Amino acid sequence: CASSYRTGKQPQHF.

The chain carries TRBV6-5 and TRBJ2-7; D call uncertain. Trimming took off 4 bases at V and 2 bases at J, with 9 bases between the two ends. Germline assignment: CDR1 MNHEY and CDR2 SVGAGI. This CDR3 comprises 13 residues. In DNA form, the CDR3 reads TGTGCCAGCAGTTCAGAAATCCCCTACGAGCAGTACTTC. Protein sequence: CASSSEIPYEQYF.

The rearrangement uses TRBV27 and TRBJ1-1, with TRBD1 as a possible D gene (5 bases). Per the germline V gene, CDR1 is MNHEY and CDR2 is SMNVEV (reference sequence). CDR3 length: 14 residues. Deletions cut 5 bases from V and 2 bases from J, with 12 bases between. DNA of the CDR3: TGTGCCAGCAGTCCTCAGGGTTATAACACTGAAGCTTTCTTT. Amino acids: CASSPQGYNTEAFF.

The CDR3 is CASSPFKGGGHTQPQHF. In DNA form, the CDR3 reads TGTGCCAGCAGTCCCTTTAAGGGGGGGGGACACACACAGCCCCAGCATTTT. The rearrangement uses TRBV27 and TRBJ1-5; the D gene is possibly TRBD1 (6 bases). CDR3 length: 17 amino acids. The V and J ends lost 5 bases and 7 bases respectively, with 24 bases between them. Germline CDR1 and CDR2: MNHEY and SMNVEV (reference sequence).

The chain is built from TRBV27 and TRBJ2-1, with 10 positions matching TRBD2. CDR1 MNHEY and CDR2 SMNVEV come from the germline V gene (reference sequence). The CDR3 loop spans 20 amino acids. V gave up 5 bases and J gave up 4 bases; unmatched junction bases: 20. The CDR3 coding sequence is TGTGCCAGCAGTCCGCTAGCGGGAGCTCGCTCATTCACTCTATACAATGAGCAGTTCTTC. This codes for CASSPLAGARSFTLYNEQFF.

V usage is TRBV14 and J usage is TRBJ2-7, with D possibly TRBD2 on 6 matching bases. Germline loops: CDR1 SGHDN, CDR2 FVKESK. The CDR3 has 12 amino acids. Trimming cost V 6 bases and J 4 bases, with 10 bases left between them. CDR3 nucleotide sequence: TGTGCCAGCAGTCAGGGAGGTTACGAGCAGTACTTC. Amino acids: CASSQGGYEQYF.

This clone appeared once. The chain links TRBV7-8 to TRBJ2-4, with a tentative D call TRBD2 (6 bases). The length of the CDR3 is 12 residues. V lost 11 bases and J lost 8, with 16 bases in between. In germline, CDR1 is SGHVS, CDR2 FQNEAQ. CDR3 amino acids: CASAGGRDIQYF. The CDR3 coding sequence is TGTGCCTCGGCCGGAGGGAGAGACATTCAGTACTTC.

The rearrangement joins TRBV6-5 to TRBJ1-4; D is perhaps TRBD1 (5 bases). From germline, CDR1 is MNHEY and CDR2 SVGAGI. CDR3 length: 14 residues. Trimming stripped 4 bases from V and 0 bases from J, with 6 bases between. The CDR3 nucleotides are TGTGCCAGCAGTTGGACAACAACTAATGAAAAACTGTTTTTT. Protein product: CASSWTTTNEKLFF.

The genes are TRBV7-8 and TRBJ1-2; D ambiguous. Germline V CDR1 and CDR2: SGHVS, FQNEAQ. This CDR3 has 14 residues. V lost 7 bases to trimming and J lost 6 bases, with 18 bases between them. CDR3 coding DNA: TGTGCCAGCAAAACGAGGGTTTCTGAGGATGGCTACACCTTC. Its protein is CASKTRVSEDGYTF.

This clone was recorded once. The rearrangement uses TRBV11-3 and TRBJ2-7; 7 bases are a match to TRBD1. V lost 3 bases to trimming and J lost 3 bases; unmatched junction nucleotides: 2. CDR3 length equals 13 residues. The germline CDR1 and CDR2 sequences are SGHNT and YENEEA. The CDR3 here is CASSFGTVYEQYF. DNA for the CDR3: TGTGCCAGCAGCTTCGGGACAGTCTACGAGCAGTACTTC.